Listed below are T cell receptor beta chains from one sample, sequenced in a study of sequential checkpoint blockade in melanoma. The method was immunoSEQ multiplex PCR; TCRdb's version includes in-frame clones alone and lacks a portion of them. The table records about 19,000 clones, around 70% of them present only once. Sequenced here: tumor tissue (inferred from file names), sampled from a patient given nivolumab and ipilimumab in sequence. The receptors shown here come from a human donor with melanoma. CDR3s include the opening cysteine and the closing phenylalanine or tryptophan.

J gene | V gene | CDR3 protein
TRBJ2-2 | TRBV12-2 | CATRTGLAIRGGPGELFF
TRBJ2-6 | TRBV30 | CAWSEGVGANVLTF
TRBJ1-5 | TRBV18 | CASSPGAADGNQPQHF
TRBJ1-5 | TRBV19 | CASRITGANQPQHF
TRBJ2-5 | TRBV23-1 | CASSQVLRLETQYF
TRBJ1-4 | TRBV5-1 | CASSLNGGNEKLFF
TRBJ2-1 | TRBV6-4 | CASRTRGEQFF
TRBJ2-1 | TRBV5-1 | CASSFFEGGSYNEQFF
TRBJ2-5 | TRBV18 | CASSIHQEETQYF
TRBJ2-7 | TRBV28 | CASSGTVGKMEQYF
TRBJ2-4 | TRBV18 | CASSTREERHTKNIQYF
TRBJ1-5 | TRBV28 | CASSHTGSGNQPQHF
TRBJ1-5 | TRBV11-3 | CASSLGQGWGNQPQHF
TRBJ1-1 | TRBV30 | CAWSQDRGLTEAFF
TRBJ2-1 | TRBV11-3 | CASSQVGAGGYNEQFF
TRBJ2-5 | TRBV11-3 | CASSFLQYQETQYF
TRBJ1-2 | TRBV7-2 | CASSLGVAGNYGYTF
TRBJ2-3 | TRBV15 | CATSRSSGIADTQYF
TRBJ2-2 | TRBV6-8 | CASSVPGKGTGELFF
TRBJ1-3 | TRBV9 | CASSARQGSGNTIYF
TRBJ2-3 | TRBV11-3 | CASSLSLWAGGFDTQYF
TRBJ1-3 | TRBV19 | CASVSRTTTMEWSGNTIYF
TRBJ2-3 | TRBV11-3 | CASSPWGLDRSDTQYF
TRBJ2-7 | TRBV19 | CASARGQGAYEQYF
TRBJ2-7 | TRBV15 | CASSSSGTAYEQYF
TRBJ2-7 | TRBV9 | CASSREGGLLREQYF
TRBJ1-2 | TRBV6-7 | CASRGQVANYGYTF
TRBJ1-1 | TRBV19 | CASSIGGTLNTEAFF
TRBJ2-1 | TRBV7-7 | CASSLLAGGPDEQFF
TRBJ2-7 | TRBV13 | CASSLVPDREQYF
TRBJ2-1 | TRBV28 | CASSLIYGEQFF
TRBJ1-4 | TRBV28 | CASVMGGTNEKLFF
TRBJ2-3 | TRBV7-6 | CASSPKVGQSADTQYF
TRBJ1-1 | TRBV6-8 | CASSPSSDLVEAFF
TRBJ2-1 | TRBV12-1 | CASSVVASGNNEQFF
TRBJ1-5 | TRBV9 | CASSEETGRSQPQHF
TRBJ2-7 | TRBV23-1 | CASSLSGTIRYEQYF
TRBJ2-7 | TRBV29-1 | CSAGSQSYEQYF
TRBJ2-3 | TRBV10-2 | CASSLTGTITDTQYF
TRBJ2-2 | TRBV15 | CATSREGDRGPGELFF